Shown below are 9 T cell receptor beta chains from a single sample sequenced in a study of T cells in Graves' hyperthyroidism and ophthalmopathy. Amplification of TCR beta CDR3 regions was performed using RNA transcripts as template. Carried out on the TCR CDR3, a first-round RT-PCR used the HTBI primer set. MiXCR, run by TCRdb on the multiplex PCR reads, gives a single entry per CDR3 protein. The table includes around 500,000 distinct CDR3 sequences, 16% detected once. Material: blood. These receptors all come from a woman in her twenties or thirties with Graves' ophthalmopathy.

J is TRBJ2-7 and V is TRBV6-2 or TRBV6-3; 8 positions match TRBD1. Germline trimming cut 8 bases from V and 3 bases from J; bases unmatched to any gene: 3. This CDR3 has 12 amino acids. From germline, CDR1 is MNHEY and CDR2 SVGEGT. DNA for the CDR3: TGTGCCAGCGACAGGGGATTCTACGAGCAGTACTTC. Translated: CASDRGFYEQYF.

This clonotype was seen repeatedly, ten times or more. The chain combines TRBV28 with TRBJ2-7; possible D gene TRBD2, 5 bases. With 3 bases removed from V and 7 bases from J, the gap between germline ends came to 19 bases. The CDR3 contains 15 residues. CDR1 and CDR2 from the germline V gene are MDHEN and SYDVKM. Here the CDR3 DNA reads TGTGCCAGCAGTTTTTCGGGGAATGGGCTAATAGAGCAGTACTTC. Residues: CASSFSGNGLIEQYF.

This clonotype appeared a few times. CDR3 in amino acids: CASSPPDRSNTGELFF. In DNA, the CDR3 is TGTGCCAGCAGTCCCCCGGACAGATCGAACACCGGGGAGCTGTTTTTT. The V gene is TRBV6-2 or TRBV6-3, the J gene TRBJ2-2, with D perhaps matching TRBD1 (6 bases). Germline V gene data show CDR1 as MNHEY and CDR2 as SVGEGT. The length of the CDR3 is 16 residues. V lost 5 bases and J lost 0, with 13 bases in between.

There are a few counts of this clonotype. This chain uses TRBV5-1 with TRBJ2-2; a possible D gene is TRBD1 (6 bases). V shed 4 bases and J shed 2 bases, with 9 bases lying between them. The CDR3 extends over 14 amino acids. Per germline, CDR1 SGHRS and CDR2 YFSETQ. CDR3 protein: CASSRDNNTGELFF. The CDR3 region has the DNA TGCGCCAGCAGCAGGGACAACAACACCGGGGAGCTGTTTTTT.

The chain employs TRBV20-1 and TRBJ2-5; 9 bases map to TRBD2. The CDR3 length is 16 residues. Germline V gives CDR1 DFQATT, CDR2 SNEGSKA (reference sequence). J gave up 5 bases and V 3 bases, and 13 bases lay outside the gene matches. CDR3 residues: CSARSALREGLETQYF. In DNA form, the CDR3 reads TGCAGTGCTAGGAGCGCTCTGCGGGAGGGCCTCGAGACCCAGTACTTC.

The chain is built from TRBV6-1 and TRBJ2-4; 16 nucleotides align to TRBD2. Trimming removed 8 bases from V and 2 bases from J; junction bases left unmatched: 6. The germline V gene has CDR1 MNHNS and CDR2 SASEGT. The CDR3 is made up of 17 amino acids. CDR3 residues: CASGGTSGRGTKNIQYF. The CDR3 DNA reads as TGTGCCAGCGGGGGGACTAGCGGGAGGGGCACCAAAAACATTCAGTACTTC.

For this clonotype: The conserved final phenylalanine or tryptophan is absent from the CDR3, which likely points to a read error. The chain couples TRBV5-4 to TRBJ2-3; 8 positions agree with TRBD2. V lost 7 bases and J lost 5; bases outside the gene matches: 9. Looked up from germline, CDR1 is SGHNT and CDR2 is YYREEE (reference sequence). The CDR3 covers 14 residues. The CDR3 bases are TGTGCCAGCGGACTAGCCACCGCCAGAGATACGCAGTATCTT. Encoded protein: CASGLATARDTQYL.

The J gene is TRBJ2-7, the V gene TRBV6-1, with 11 bases lining up with TRBD1. The germline CDR1 and CDR2 sequences are MNHNS and SASEGT. V lost 6 bases, J lost 4 bases, and 5 bases stayed unmatched. The CDR3 totals 14 residues. CDR3 DNA sequence: TGTGCCAGCAGGCCGGGGACAGGGGGGTACGAGCAGTACTTC. Protein: CASRPGTGGYEQYF.

This clonotype was recorded many times. The chain combines TRBV30 with TRBJ2-2, with 13 bases fitting TRBD2. V lost 4 bases and J lost 5; bases outside the gene matches: 4. Germline CDR1 is GTSNPN and CDR2 is SVGIG (reference sequence). CDR3 size: 15 residues. CDR3 in DNA: TGTGCCTGGACCCTACTAGCGGGAGGGACCGGGGAGCTGTTTTTT. It yields the protein CAWTLLAGGTGELFF.